The present T cell receptor (beta chain) was sequenced within a study of Ad26.COV2.S vaccination and SARS-CoV-2 variants (dated by TCRdb to about 2021). Notes on the research overall: Vaccine-arm donors were drawn from COV1001, a multicentre, randomized, double-blind, placebo-controlled phase I-IIa trial of Ad26.COV2.S in healthy adults. Investigators did not know the trial group allocation while performing experiments and assessing outcomes. Trial participants were randomized into five groups of five, in which low-dose or high-dose Ad26.COV2.S was given once or twice, or placebo was given on both occasions. The specificity and breadth of SARS-CoV-2-reactive T cell receptors after Ad26.COV2.S vaccination were assessed by TCRbeta repertoire sequencing. Ad26.COV2.S was given intramuscularly at 5x10^10 or 1x10^11 viral particles, as a single shot or as two shots 56 days apart. The TCR-sequenced set comprised around 30 samples: around 20 Ad26.COV2.S vaccine recipients, 5 placebo recipients and 8 SARS-CoV-2 convalescent individuals.

The immunoSEQ Assay was used to sequence TCRbeta CDR3 regions. After extraction, genomic DNA underwent amplification by bias-controlled multiplex PCR, followed by high-throughput sequencing. In the original analysis: To quantify the absolute abundance of every unique TCRbeta CDR3 region, sequences were collapsed and filtered. T cell fraction was estimated by normalizing TCRbeta template counts to usable DNA, which was measured by amplifying reference genes present in all nucleated cells. Repertoire TCRs were annotated as SARS-CoV-2-specific when V gene, CDR3 amino acid sequence and J gene were exactly matched to a known reactive TCR set. The reference SARS-CoV-2 TCR set was obtained from MIRA and was filtered for enrichment in COVID-19-positive ImmuneCODE repertoires, whereby public or cross-reactive TCRs were removed. Using the MIRA antigens, annotated TCRs were further analysed by specific ORF or by position within an ORF. Depth was the summed frequency of annotated unique rearrangements, while breadth was defined as annotated unique rearrangements over total unique productive rearrangements. Group comparisons of TCR breadth used two-sided Wilcoxon rank-sum tests. TCRdb re-hosts the immuneACCESS table, in-frame sequences only. Its copies lack some clones; in the studies checked, an unresolved V gene accounts for under half of them, and the cause for the rest is not known. The D gene and trimming were derived from the DNA, and the V and J assignments and clone size from that table. The sample table holds some 330,000 clones, of which 85% to 90% were seen once. The leading ten clones occupy around 5% of the sample.

The germline V gene (reference sequence) provides CDR1 LNHNV and CDR2 YYDKDF. The CDR3 sequence holds 13 residues, the cysteine and phenylalanine included. Left in the record is the CDR3 DNA by itself, 39 bases read in frame from the first base. Trimming accounts for 4 bases at V and 3 bases at J, while the number of junction bases matched to no gene is 2. In the paper's terms, the treatment or condition label means: some 20 received Ad26.COV2.S at low or high dose, single or two shots; about 5 received placebo; per-sample allocation not given. For vaccine and placebo recipients, the sequenced repertoires came from samples collected on day 63 after the first injection. Between 29 July and 7 August 2020, Cohort 1b enrolled around 25 adults aged 18-55 years at one site in Boston, USA. As a vaccine, Ad26.COV2.S was a replication-incompetent adenovirus type 26 vector that expressed a prefusion-stabilized SARS-CoV-2 spike protein derived from the original Wuhan strain.

Study-wide conclusions, independent of this receptor: After vaccination, substantial breadth of spike-specific CD8+ and CD4+ T cell responses was reported. The authors noted that the TCR breadth and depth analyses may have underestimated total T cell responses. Spike-specific TCR breadth was higher in Ad26.COV2.S recipients than in placebo recipients (P = 0.0014). Non-spike TCR breadth was comparable between vaccine and placebo recipients, consistent with the vaccine containing only spike. The study was not powered to compare responses between vaccine doses or regimens.

Concerning this clone itself: Its antigen specificity is not known. Per-base qualities were not stored, and no clone one base away is much larger.

The TCR comes from a person between 18 and 59 years old who received the Ad26.COV2.S COVID-19 vaccine or a placebo. In this chain, TRBV15 is recombined with TRBJ1-2, and TRBD1 aligns with 7 junction nucleotides. The specimen comprised peripheral blood, sampled in a trial of Ad26.COV2.S vaccine versus placebo. The CDR3 protein sequence reads: CATSITGDYGYTF. DNA sequence: TGTGCCACCAGCATCACAGGGGACTATGGCTACACCTTC.